The clone carrying this T cell receptor (beta chain) was detected only a few times. Its antigen is still unknown. CDR1 is SGHVS and CDR2 is FQNEAQ in the germline V gene. V was clipped by 1 base and J by 3 bases, with 13 bases between them. The CDR3 is 15 residues long. The data derive from a study of CD8+CD57+ T cells in acquired aplastic anemia. Study overall: Mean yield of DNA from sorted CD4+ and CD8+ cells was 3 to 3.5 ug. General study results and limits: Patients and controls shared approximately 30 CD8+ CDR3 sequences, highly expressed in patients. Significance was not reached for CD8+ Simpson's diversity between patients and controls.

Genomic DNA, the template, was used for profiling of the TCR beta VDJ and CDR3. TCRdb redid the calling of the reads with MiXCR, one entry per CDR3 protein. The table includes about 270,000 distinct CDR3 sequences, roughly half detected once. Specimen: sorted CD4+, CD8+, or CD8+CD57+ T cells (not recorded which) from PBMCs. The chain joins TRBV7-8 to TRBJ2-7, with D tentatively TRBD1 (6 bases). This receptor was identified in a human donor with severe aplastic anemia or a healthy control (not recorded which). CDR3 sequence: CASSLDWGQDYEQYF. The CDR3, as DNA: TGTGCCAGCAGCTTAGATTGGGGACAAGACTACGAGCAGTACTTC.